This section outlines one TCR beta chain sequence together with its context. This specimen belongs to a study of shared clonotypes between healthy human individuals. Every contributor of samples was a Caucasian grown-up residing in Nashville, Tennessee. The CDR3 consists of 12 residues. V lost 5 bases and J lost 8, with 12 bases in between. CDR1 is MNHNY, CDR2 SVGAGI, per germline (reference sequence). Spread over ten immunoSEQ deep assay plates, unsorted PBMC DNA underwent sequencing. Here immunoSEQ multiplex PCR was the method, and the copy in TCRdb shows in-frame clones only, minus some. The sample carries 500,000 to 650,000 clones, roughly 79% recorded once.

The receptor comes from a woman aged 40 to 49 in good health. Some clones in this sample may be carry-over from other donors' samples. Sequencing used PBMCs. The rearrangement links TRBV6-6 to TRBJ2-5; no reliable D call. The CDR3 nucleotides are TGTGCCAGCAGTCCGACGAGTCTAACCCAGTACTTC. Translation gives CASSPTSLTQYF.